This T cell receptor (beta chain) is from a study of tumor and adjacent non-tumor tissue in lung cancer. Study-wide context: There were some 11 adenocarcinoma, 2 squamous cell carcinoma and 1 small cell lung cancer cases.

Notes on the study in general: In normal lung, the top 100 clones were significantly more dominant than in tumor. Tumor tissue had significantly higher TCR diversity than normal lung.

This CDR3 spans 16 amino acids. Germline lookup yields CDR1 SGHNT and CDR2 YYREEE (reference sequence). The junction had 14 bases not matched to a gene; V was cut back by 2 bases and J by 11 bases. No cell sorting was done before RNA was extracted from the tissue. Three rounds of nested PCR, following a modified ARM-PCR protocol, produced the TCRbeta library. One entry per CDR3 protein results from TCRdb running MiXCR on the multiplex PCR reads. The table records approximately 150,000 distinct CDR3 sequences, roughly 66% of them present only once. Turning to this clonotype: Its antigen is unknown.

The clonotype comes from a man between 60 and 75 years old with small cell lung cancer. The sample taken for sequencing was lung tumor tissue. This rearrangement joins TRBV5-4 to TRBJ2-3; 10 bases are a match to TRBD2. CDR3 nucleotide sequence: TGTGCCAGCAGCTTAGTGTACAGCGGGAGGGGGACGGGGCAGTATTTT. Translation: CASSLVYSGRGTGQYF.